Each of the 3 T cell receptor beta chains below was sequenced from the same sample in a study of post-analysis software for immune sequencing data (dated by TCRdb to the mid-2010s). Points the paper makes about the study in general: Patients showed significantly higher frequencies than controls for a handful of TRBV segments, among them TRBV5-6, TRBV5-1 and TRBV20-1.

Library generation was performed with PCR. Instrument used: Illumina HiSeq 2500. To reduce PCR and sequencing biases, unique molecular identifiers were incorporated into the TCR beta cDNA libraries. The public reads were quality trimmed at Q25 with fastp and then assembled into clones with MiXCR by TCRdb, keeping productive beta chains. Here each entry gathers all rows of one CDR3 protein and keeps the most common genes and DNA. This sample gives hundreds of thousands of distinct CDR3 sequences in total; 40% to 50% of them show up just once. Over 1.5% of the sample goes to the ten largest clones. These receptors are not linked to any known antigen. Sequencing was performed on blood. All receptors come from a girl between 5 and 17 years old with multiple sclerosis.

CDR3 sequence: CAWSSRGYTF. DNA for the CDR3: TGTGCCTGGAGCTCGCGCGGCTACACCTTC. This chain connects TRBV30 to TRBJ1-2; unclear D gene. V shed 3 bases and J shed 8 bases, with 7 bases lying between them. The CDR3 spans 10 residues. In germline, CDR1 is GTSNPN, CDR2 SVGIG (reference sequence).

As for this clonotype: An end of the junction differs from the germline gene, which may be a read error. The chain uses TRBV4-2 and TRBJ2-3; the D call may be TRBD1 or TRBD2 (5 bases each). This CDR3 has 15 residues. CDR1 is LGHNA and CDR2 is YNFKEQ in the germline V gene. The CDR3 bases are TGTGCCAGCAGCGTTCGGGACGGTAGCACAGATGCGCAGTATTTT. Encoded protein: CASSVRDGSTDAQYF.

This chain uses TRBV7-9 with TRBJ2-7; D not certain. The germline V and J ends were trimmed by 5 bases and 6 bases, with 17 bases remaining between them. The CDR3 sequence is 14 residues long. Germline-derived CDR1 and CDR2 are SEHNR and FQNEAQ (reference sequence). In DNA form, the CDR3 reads TGTGCCAGCAGCCACGATGTGGGCAGGCGCGAGCAGTACTTC. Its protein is CASSHDVGRREQYF.